This T cell receptor beta chain comes out of a study of PD-1 blockade in classical Hodgkin lymphoma. Assay used: immunoSEQ multiplex PCR; TCRdb lists only in-frame clones, some missing. This table has about 90,000 clones, about 91% appearing once. Brentuximab vedotin exposure varied among the patients, all of whom had relapsed after autologous stem cell transplantation. This clone appeared a single time. This CDR3 has 18 amino acids. The V gene's germline CDR1 is SGHKS and CDR2 YYEKEE (reference sequence). Losses at the gene ends were 4 bases for V and 7 bases for J; bases not matched to a gene: 22. This sequence was found in a human donor with classical Hodgkin lymphoma. Sequencing used peripheral blood mononuclear cells (PBMCs), obtained before the second cycle of nivolumab. The V gene is TRBV5-5, the J gene TRBJ2-5, with TRBD1 matching 7 bases. The CDR3 region has the DNA TGTGCCAGCAGCCGTAAAAACGCATTGGGACAGACTAAGACGACCCAGTACTTC. Translated: CASSRKNALGQTKTTQYF.